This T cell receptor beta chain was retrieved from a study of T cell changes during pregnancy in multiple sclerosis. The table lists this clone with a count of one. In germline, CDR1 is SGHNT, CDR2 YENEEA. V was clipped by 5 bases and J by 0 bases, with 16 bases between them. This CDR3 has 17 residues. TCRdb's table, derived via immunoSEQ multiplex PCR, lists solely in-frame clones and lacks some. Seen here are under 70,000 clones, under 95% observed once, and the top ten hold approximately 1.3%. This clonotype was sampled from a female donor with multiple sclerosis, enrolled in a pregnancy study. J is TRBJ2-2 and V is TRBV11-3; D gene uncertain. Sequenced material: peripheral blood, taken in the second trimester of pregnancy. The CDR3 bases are TGTGCCAGCAGCCTCGGTCGAGGCACCTCGAACACCGGGGAGCTGTTTTTT. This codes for CASSLGRGTSNTGELFF.